The rows below give T cell receptor beta chains drawn from one sample of a study of beta chain features in type 1 diabetes. Sequenced by immunoSEQ multiplex PCR; TCRdb stores in-frame clones only, minus some. The repertoire has about 650,000 clones, around 12% of them found once; the top ten carry around 0.12%. What was sequenced was naive CD4+ T cells from blood. The receptors derive from a man aged 25 to 40 with type 1 diabetes. Each CDR3 is given with its conserved first and last residue. A D gene is named only where the DNA matches it firmly. Size tells how often a clone was seen (once, few, many) or the class of an expanded clone, and some rows leave it out.

CDR3aa,CDR3nt,j_gene,v_gene,d_gene,abundance
CASSVGDSGQETQYF,TGTGCCAGCAGCGTAGGAGACAGCGGGCAAGAGACCCAGTACTTC,TRBJ2-5,TRBV9,.,.
CASSQPDSNSGNTIYF,TGTGCCAGCAGTCAACCGGACTCGAACTCTGGAAACACCATATATTTT,TRBJ1-3,TRBV2,.,.
CASSYSRGEQETQYF,TGTGCCAGCAGTTACTCGCGGGGGGAACAAGAGACCCAGTACTTC,TRBJ2-5,TRBV6-5,TRBD2,few
CASSLGEQGYEQFF,TGTGCCAGCAGCTTAGGAGAGCAGGGGTATGAGCAGTTCTTC,TRBJ2-1,TRBV11-2,.,.
CAWSKASQAEKLFF,TGTGCCTGGAGTAAGGCATCCCAGGCGGAAAAACTGTTTTTT,TRBJ1-4,TRBV30,.,.
CASSEGGSKNIQYF,TGTGCCAGCAGTGAAGGGGGTTCCAAAAACATTCAGTACTTC,TRBJ2-4,TRBV6-1,.,few
CASRDSFYNEQFF,TGTGCCAGCAGGGACAGTTTCTACAATGAGCAGTTCTTC,TRBJ2-1,TRBV2,.,.
CASGGHRMINSPLHF,TGTGCCAGCGGGGGCCACCGCATGATCAATTCACCCCTCCACTTT,TRBJ1-6,TRBV28,.,.
CASSLNPSGGAEQFF,TGTGCTAGCAGCTTAAACCCTAGCGGGGGGGCTGAGCAGTTCTTC,TRBJ2-1,TRBV7-7,TRBD2,.
CASSQGRGIQYF,TGTGCCAGCAGCCAAGGGCGGGGCATTCAGTACTTC,TRBJ2-4,TRBV14,.,few
CASSDVEQFF,TGTGCCAGCAGTGACGTTGAGCAGTTCTTC,TRBJ2-1,TRBV2,.,few
CASSSRVPRGVNTEAFF,TGTGCCAGCAGCTCGCGGGTCCCCAGGGGAGTGAACACTGAAGCTTTCTTT,TRBJ1-1,TRBV13,.,.
CASSIAWNQSPLHF,TGTGCCAGCAGCATAGCGTGGAATCAATCACCCCTCCACTTT,TRBJ1-6,TRBV7-2,.,.
CASTGDSSYNSPLHF,TGTGCCAGCACGGGAGATAGCTCCTATAATTCACCCCTCCACTTT,TRBJ1-6,TRBV2,.,.
CASSNQGQDPSFDF,TGTGCCAGCAGCAACCAGGGACAGGACCCGTCGTTCGATTTT,TRBJ1-4,TRBV21-1,.,few
CASSLRTGLQRGSLHF,TGTGCCAGCAGTCTCCGGACGGGACTCCAGCGTGGGTCCCTCCACTTT,TRBJ1-6,TRBV27,.,.
CASSFPTGTALHF,TGTGCCAGCAGTTTCCCGACCGGAACGGCCCTCCACTTT,TRBJ1-6,TRBV6-6,.,few
CASSLGPMAGELFF,TGTGCCAGCAGCTTGGGCCCTATGGCCGGGGAGCTGTTTTTT,TRBJ2-2,TRBV7-9,.,.
CATGGPVGGYTF,TGTGCCACCGGAGGGCCAGTTGGTGGCTACACCTTC,TRBJ1-2,TRBV15,.,.
CASSPSQGGYTF,TGTGCCAGCTCACCGTCTCAGGGAGGCTACACCTTC,TRBJ1-2,TRBV18,.,few
CASSQDLGRGYTF,TGTGCCAGCAGCCAAGATCTCGGGCGTGGCTACACCTTC,TRBJ1-2,TRBV4-2,.,.
CASSPKSWTASGANVLTF,TGTGCCAGCTCACCAAAGAGCTGGACAGCCTCTGGGGCCAACGTCCTGACTTTC,TRBJ2-6,TRBV18,.,few
CASSLTGANVLTF,TGTGCCAGCAGCTTAACCGGGGCCAACGTCCTGACTTTC,TRBJ2-6,TRBV11-2,.,.
CSVDRGASFGYTF,TGCAGCGTTGACAGGGGAGCGTCCTTTGGCTACACCTTC,TRBJ1-2,TRBV29-1,.,few
CASSIGTEAYEQYF,TGTGCCAGTAGTATCGGGACAGAAGCCTACGAGCAGTACTTC,TRBJ2-7,TRBV19,TRBD1,few
CASSPGTDLYEQYF,TGTGCCAGCAGTCCCGGGACAGACCTCTACGAGCAGTACTTC,TRBJ2-7,TRBV27,TRBD1,.
CASSPTGDNEQFF,TGTGCCAGCAGCCCTACAGGGGACAATGAGCAGTTCTTC,TRBJ2-1,TRBV11-3,TRBD1,.